A single count supports the clone carrying this T cell receptor (beta chain). In the authors' methods: The assay estimated nucleated cells by amplifying reference gene primers. TCRdb's table, derived via immunoSEQ multiplex PCR, lists solely in-frame clones and lacks some. That table supplies the V and J calls and clone size; D and trimming were determined from the DNA. The top ten clones hold 0.55% to 0.75% of a sample with around 230,000 clones, about nine tenths of them seen once. The sample is drawn from a study of blood T cell repertoires in COVID-19. Study-wide context: The United States, Italy and Spain provided the acute and convalescent COVID-19 samples. T cells, B-cell-depleted T cells, or PBMCs provided the cDNA or gDNA that served as material.

The CDR3 runs 18 residues. CDR1 and CDR2 (germline): SGHTA, FQGNSA. J lost 7 bases, V lost 5 bases, and 17 bases had no gene match. Specimen: peripheral blood. This chain joins TRBV7-2 and TRBJ2-1; 10 positions agree with TRBD2. This TCR came from a man between 40 and 49 years old with acute or convalescent COVID-19. CDR3 bases: TGTGCCAGCAGCACAACCAATGGACTAGCGGTGCTTTTGAATGAGCAGTTCTTC. It specifies CASSTTNGLAVLLNEQFF.